This T cell receptor (beta chain) derives from a study of cytomegalovirus exposure and HLA in healthy donors. Study-wide findings and caveats: TCR beta V- and J-gene trimming was later associated with a missense DCLRE1C variant.

Per germline, CDR1 SEHNR and CDR2 FQNEAQ (reference sequence). V gave up 6 bases and J gave up 3 bases; unmatched junction bases: 13. This CDR3 spans 17 amino acids. PCR primers comprised 60 Vbeta and 13 Jbeta primers. Sequencing was performed with immunoSEQ multiplex PCR; in TCRdb, only in-frame clones are kept and a portion is missing. The repertoire holds 100,000 or so clones, with approximately 82% as singletons. Concerning this clone itself: Its target is not known.

This chain connects TRBV7-9 to TRBJ2-1; 8 nucleotides agree with TRBD2. Sequences were obtained from PBMCs. This TCR was sampled from a middle-aged man in good health and CMV-seropositive. The CDR3 loop is CASRADGATSVYNEQFF. CDR3 DNA sequence: TGTGCCAGCAGAGCCGACGGGGCGACTAGCGTCTACAATGAGCAGTTCTTC.